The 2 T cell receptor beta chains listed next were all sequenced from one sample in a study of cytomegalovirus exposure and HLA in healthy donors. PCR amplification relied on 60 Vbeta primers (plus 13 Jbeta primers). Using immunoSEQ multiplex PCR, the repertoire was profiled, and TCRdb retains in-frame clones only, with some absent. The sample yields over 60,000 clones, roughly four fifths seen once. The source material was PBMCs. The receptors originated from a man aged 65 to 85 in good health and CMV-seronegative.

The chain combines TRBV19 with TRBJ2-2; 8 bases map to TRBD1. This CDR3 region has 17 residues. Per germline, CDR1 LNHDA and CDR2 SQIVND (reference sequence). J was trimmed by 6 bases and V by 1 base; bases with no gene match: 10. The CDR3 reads CASSIGSGQGAAGELFF. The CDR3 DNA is TGTGCCAGTAGTATAGGGTCAGGGCAGGGGGCAGCCGGGGAGCTGTTTTTT.

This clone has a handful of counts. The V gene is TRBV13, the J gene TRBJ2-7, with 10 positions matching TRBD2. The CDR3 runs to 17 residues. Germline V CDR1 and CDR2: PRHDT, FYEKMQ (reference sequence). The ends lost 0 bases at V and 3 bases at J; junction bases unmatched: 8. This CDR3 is CASSLGLRASGGYEQYF. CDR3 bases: TGTGCCAGCAGCTTAGGCCTAAGGGCTAGCGGGGGCTACGAGCAGTACTTC. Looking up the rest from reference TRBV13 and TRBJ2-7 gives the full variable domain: AAGVIQSPRHLIKEKRETATLKCYPIPRHDTVYWYQQGPGQDPQFLISFYEKMQSDKGSIPDRFSAQQFSDYHSELNMSSLELGDSALYFCASSLGLRASGGYEQYFGPGTRLTVT.